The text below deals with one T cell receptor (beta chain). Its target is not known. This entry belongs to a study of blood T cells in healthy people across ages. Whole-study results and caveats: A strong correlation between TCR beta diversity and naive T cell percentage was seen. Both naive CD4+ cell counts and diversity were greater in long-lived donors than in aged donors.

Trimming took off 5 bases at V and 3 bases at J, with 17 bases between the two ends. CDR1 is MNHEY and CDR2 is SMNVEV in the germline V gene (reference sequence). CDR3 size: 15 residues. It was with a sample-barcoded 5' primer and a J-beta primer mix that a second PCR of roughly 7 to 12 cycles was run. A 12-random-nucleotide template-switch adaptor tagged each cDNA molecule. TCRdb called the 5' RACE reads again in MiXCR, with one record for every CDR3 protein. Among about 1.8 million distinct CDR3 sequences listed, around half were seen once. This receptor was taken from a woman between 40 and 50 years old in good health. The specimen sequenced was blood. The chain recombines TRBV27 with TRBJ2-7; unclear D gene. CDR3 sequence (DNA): TGTGCCAGCAGTCCCTTTGGCAGGTCCAACTACGAGCAGTACTTC. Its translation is CASSPFGRSNYEQYF.